This is a list of T cell receptor beta chains from one sample in a study of blood T cell repertoires in COVID-19. Sequencing was performed with immunoSEQ multiplex PCR; in TCRdb, only in-frame clones are kept and a portion is missing. Altogether about 200,000 clones are present, 70% to 90% being singletons, with the ten largest covering 4.4%. The sample was peripheral blood. The receptor source for this set is a man aged 50 or older with acute or convalescent COVID-19. The conserved cysteine and the conserved F or W are not part of the CDR3 here. Each record gives: D gene, V gene, J gene, CDR3 protein. D genes are given only for firm matches.

.	TRBV27	TRBJ1-1	ASSLNGGVNTEAF
TRBD1	TRBV6-5	TRBJ2-7	ASSYSGQAGHEQY
TRBD1	TRBV19	TRBJ2-1	ASSRGQGPYNEQF
.	TRBV29-1	TRBJ1-3	SNDVDSPISGNTIY
TRBD1	TRBV6-5	TRBJ1-6	ASTRDRHSPLH
.	TRBV30	TRBJ1-1	AWSANRAGTEAF
TRBD1	TRBV30	TRBJ1-4	AWSGDRRNEKLF
TRBD1	TRBV4-2	TRBJ1-6	ASSQMGQDNSPLH
.	TRBV10-2	TRBJ2-3	ASSESNRADTQY
TRBD1	TRBV6-5	TRBJ2-5	ASSPNRGQETQY
TRBD1	TRBV15	TRBJ2-2	ATRSRTGANTGELF
.	TRBV24-1	TRBJ2-3	ATSDWRDSTDTQY
.	TRBV14	TRBJ1-6	ASSQEGGRSSPLH